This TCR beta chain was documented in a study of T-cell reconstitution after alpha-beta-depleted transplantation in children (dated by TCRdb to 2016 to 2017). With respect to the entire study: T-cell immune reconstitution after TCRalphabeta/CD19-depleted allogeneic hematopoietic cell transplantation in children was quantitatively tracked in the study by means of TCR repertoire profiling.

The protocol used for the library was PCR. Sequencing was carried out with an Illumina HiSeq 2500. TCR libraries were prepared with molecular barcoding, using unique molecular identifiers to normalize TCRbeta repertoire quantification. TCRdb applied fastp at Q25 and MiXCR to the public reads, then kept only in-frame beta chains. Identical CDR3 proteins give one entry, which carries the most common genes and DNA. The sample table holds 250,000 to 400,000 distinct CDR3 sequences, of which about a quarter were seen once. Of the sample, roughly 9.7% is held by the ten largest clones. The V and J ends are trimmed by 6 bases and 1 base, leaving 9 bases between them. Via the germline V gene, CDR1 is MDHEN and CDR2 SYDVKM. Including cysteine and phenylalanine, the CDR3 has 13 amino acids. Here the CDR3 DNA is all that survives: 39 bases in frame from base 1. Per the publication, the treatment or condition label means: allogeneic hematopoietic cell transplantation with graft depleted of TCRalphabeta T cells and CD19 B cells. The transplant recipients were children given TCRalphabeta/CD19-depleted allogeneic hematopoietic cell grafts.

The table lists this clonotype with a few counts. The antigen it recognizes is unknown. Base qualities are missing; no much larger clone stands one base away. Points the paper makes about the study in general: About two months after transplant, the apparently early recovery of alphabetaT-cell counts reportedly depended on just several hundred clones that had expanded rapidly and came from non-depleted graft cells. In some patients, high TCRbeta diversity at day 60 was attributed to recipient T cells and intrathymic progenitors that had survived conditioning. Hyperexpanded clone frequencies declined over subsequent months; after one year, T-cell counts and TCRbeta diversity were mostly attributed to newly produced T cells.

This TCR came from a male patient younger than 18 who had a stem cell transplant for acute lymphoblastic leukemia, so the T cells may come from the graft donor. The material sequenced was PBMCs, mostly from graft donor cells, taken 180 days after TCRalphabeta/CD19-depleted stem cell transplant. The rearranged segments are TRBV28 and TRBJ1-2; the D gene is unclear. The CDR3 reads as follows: CASRTTVNYGYTF. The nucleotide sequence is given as TGTGCCAGCAGAACTACAGTTAACTATGGCTACACCTTC.